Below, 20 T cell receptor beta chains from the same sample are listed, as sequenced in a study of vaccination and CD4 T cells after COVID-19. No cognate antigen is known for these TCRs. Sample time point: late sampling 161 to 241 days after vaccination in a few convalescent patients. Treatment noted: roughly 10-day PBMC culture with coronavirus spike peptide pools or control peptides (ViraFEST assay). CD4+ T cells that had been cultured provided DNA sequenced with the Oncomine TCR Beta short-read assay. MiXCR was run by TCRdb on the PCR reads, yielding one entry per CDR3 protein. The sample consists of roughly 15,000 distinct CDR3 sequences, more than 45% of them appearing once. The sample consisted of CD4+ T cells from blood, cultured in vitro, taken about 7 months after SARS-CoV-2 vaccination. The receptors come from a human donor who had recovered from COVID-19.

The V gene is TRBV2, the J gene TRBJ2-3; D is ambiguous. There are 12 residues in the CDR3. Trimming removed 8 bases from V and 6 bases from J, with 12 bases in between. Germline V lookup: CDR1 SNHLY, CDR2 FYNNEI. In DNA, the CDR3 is TGTGCCAGCCAAGAGCGAGTGGATACGCAGTATTTT. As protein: CASQERVDTQYF.

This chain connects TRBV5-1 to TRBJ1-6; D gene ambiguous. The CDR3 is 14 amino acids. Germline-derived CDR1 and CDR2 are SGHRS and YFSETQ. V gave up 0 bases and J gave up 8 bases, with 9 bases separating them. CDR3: CASSLGSGHSPLHF. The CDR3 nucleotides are TGCGCCAGCAGCTTGGGCAGTGGGCATTCACCCCTCCACTTT.

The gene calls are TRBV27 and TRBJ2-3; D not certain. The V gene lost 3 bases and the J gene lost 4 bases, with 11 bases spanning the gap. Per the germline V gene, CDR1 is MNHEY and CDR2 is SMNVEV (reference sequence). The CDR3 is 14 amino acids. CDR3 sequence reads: CASSFLATADTQYF. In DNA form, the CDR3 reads TGTGCCAGCAGTTTTCTGGCAACCGCAGATACGCAGTATTTT.

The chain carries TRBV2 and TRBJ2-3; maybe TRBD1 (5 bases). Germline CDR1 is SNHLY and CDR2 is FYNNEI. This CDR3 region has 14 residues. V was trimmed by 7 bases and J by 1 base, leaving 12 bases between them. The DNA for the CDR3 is TGTGCCAGCATGGGCACAGGAGGCACAGATACGCAGTATTTT. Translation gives CASMGTGGTDTQYF.

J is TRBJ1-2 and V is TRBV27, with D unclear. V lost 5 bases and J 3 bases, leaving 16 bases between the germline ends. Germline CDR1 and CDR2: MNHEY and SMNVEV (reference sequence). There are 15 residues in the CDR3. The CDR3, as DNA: TGTGCCAGCAGTCCAATGGTCCCTCGGGACTATGGCTACACCTTC. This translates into CASSPMVPRDYGYTF.

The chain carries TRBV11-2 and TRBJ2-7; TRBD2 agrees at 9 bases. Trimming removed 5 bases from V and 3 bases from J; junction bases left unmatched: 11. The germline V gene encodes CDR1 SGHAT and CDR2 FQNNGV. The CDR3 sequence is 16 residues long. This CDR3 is CASSIHLSAGGYEQYF. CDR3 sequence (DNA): TGTGCCAGCAGCATCCACCTTTCAGCGGGGGGCTACGAGCAGTACTTC.

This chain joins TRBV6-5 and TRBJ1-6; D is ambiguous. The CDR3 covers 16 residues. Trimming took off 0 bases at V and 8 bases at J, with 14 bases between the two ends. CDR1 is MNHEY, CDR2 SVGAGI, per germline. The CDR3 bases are TGTGCCAGCAGTTACTCCGCGGTCTTCCACGATTCACCCCTCCACTTT. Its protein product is CASSYSAVFHDSPLHF.

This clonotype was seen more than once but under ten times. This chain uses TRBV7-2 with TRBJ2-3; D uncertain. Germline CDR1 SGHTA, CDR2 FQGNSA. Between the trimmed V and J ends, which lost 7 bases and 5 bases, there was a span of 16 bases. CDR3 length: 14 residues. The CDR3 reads CASTPTPVGDTQYF. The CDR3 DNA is TGTGCCAGCACACCTACTCCGGTGGGAGATACGCAGTATTTT.

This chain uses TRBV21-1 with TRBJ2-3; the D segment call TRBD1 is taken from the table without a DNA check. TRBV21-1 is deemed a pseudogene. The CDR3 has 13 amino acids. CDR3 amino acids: CASSKANRDTQYF. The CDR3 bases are TGTGCCAGCAGCAAAGCGAACAGGGATACGCAGTATTTT.

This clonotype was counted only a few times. The chain's CDR3 is CASSQVGGNTEAFF. The DNA of the CDR3 is TGTGCCAGCAGCCAGGTAGGAGGGAACACTGAAGCTTTCTTT. The chain is built from TRBV7-6 and TRBJ1-1; the D is unclear. Germline CDR1 and CDR2: SGHVS and FNYEAQ. The CDR3 has 14 amino acids. V was clipped by 5 bases and J by 1 base, with 11 bases between them.

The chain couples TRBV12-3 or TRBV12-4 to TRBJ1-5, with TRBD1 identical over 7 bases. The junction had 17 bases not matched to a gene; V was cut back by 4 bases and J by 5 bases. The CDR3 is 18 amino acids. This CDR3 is CASSSFLLGTASYQPQHF. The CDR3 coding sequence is TGTGCCAGCAGTTCGTTCCTCCTCGGGACAGCTTCTTATCAGCCCCAGCATTTT.

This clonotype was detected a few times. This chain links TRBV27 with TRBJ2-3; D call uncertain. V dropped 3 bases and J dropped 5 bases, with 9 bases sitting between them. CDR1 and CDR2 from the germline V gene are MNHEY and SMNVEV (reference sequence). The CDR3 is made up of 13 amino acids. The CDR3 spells CASSFSSGDTQYF. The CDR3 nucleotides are TGTGCCAGCAGTTTCTCCTCGGGAGATACGCAGTATTTT.

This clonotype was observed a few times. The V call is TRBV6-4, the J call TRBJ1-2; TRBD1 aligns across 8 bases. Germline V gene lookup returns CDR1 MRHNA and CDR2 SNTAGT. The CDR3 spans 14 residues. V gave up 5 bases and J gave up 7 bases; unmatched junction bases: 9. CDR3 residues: CASSLNGQGGGYTF. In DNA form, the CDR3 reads TGTGCCAGCAGTTTAAACGGACAGGGTGGTGGCTACACCTTC.

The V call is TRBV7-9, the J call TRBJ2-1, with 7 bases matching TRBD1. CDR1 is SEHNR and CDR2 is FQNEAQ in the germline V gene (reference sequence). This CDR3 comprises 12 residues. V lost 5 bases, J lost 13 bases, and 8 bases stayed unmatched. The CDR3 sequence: CASSPTGYVQFF. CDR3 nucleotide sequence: TGTGCCAGCAGCCCGACAGGGTACGTTCAGTTCTTC.

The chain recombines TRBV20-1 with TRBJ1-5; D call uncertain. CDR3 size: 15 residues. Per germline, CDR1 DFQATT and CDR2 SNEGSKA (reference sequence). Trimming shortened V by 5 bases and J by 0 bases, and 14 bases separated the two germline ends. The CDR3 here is CSAVQDYYSNQPQHF. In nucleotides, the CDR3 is TGCAGTGCTGTTCAGGATTACTATAGCAATCAGCCCCAGCATTTT.

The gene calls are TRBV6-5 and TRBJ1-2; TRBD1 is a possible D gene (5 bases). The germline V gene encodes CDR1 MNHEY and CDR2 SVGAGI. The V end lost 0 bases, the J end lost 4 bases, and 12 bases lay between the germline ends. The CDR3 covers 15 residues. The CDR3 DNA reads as TGTGCCAGCAGTTACTCTGGAGGGGAGGGCTATGGCTACACCTTC. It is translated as CASSYSGGEGYGYTF.

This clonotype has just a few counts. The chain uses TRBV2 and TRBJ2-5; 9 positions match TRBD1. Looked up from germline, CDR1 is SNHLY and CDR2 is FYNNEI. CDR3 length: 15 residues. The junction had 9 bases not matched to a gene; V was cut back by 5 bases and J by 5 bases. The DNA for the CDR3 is TGTGCCAGCAGTTCCGGGACAGGGTGGGGGGAGACCCAGTACTTC. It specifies CASSSGTGWGETQYF.

The CDR3 here is CASSLSAYRSETQYF. The CDR3 DNA follows: TGTGCCAGCAGCTTAAGCGCGTATAGGTCGGAGACCCAGTACTTC. The chain employs TRBV7-6 and TRBJ2-5, with no clear D. The CDR3 runs to 15 residues. V was cut by 2 bases and J by 5 bases, with 15 bases left in between. The germline V gene has CDR1 SGHVS and CDR2 FNYEAQ.

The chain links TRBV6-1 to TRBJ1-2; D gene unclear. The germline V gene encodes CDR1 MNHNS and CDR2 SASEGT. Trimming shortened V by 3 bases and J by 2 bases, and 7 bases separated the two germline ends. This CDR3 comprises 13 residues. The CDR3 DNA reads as TGTGCCAGCAGTGAGACCCAGAACTATGGCTACACCTTC. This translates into CASSETQNYGYTF.

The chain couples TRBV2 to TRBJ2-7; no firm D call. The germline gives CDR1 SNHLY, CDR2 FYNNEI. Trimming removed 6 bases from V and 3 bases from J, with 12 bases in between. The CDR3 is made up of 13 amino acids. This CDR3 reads CASRGFGSYEQYF. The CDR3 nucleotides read TGTGCCAGCAGGGGTTTTGGAAGCTACGAGCAGTACTTC.